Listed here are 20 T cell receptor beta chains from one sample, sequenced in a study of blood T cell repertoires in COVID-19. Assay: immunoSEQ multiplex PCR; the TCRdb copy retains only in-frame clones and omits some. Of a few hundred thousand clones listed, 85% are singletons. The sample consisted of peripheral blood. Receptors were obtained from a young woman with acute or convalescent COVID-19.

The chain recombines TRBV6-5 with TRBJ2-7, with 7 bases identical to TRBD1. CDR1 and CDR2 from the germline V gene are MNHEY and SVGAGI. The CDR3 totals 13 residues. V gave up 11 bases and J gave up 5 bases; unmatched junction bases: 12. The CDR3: CAGTRDSADEQYF. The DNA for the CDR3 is TGTGCCGGAACCCGGGACAGCGCGGACGAGCAGTACTTC.

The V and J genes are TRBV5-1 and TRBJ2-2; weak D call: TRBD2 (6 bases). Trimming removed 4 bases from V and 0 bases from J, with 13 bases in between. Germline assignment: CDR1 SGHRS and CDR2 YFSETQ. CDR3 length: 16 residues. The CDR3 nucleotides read TGCGCCAGCAGCCCGGCGGGGACTCCGAACACCGGGGAGCTGTTTTTT. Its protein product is CASSPAGTPNTGELFF.

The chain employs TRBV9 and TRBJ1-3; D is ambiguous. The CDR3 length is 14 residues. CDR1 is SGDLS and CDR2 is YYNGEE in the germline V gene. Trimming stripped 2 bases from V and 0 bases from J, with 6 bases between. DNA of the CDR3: TGTGCCAGCAGCGTTGACTACTCTGGAAACACCATATATTTT. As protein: CASSVDYSGNTIYF.

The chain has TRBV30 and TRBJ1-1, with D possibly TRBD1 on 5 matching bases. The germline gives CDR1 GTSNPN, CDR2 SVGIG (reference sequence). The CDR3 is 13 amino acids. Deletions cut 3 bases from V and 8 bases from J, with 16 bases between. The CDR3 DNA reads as TGTGCCTGGAGGAGGATCAGGGCCACCGAAGCTTTCTTT. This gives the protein CAWRRIRATEAFF.

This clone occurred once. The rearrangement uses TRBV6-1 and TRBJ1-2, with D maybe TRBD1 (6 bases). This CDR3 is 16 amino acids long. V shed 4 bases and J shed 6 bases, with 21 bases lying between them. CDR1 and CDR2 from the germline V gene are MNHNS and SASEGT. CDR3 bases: TGTGCCAGCAGTGGGCTTCGGGGGGGCGCTTCAAATGGCTACACCTTC. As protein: CASSGLRGGASNGYTF.

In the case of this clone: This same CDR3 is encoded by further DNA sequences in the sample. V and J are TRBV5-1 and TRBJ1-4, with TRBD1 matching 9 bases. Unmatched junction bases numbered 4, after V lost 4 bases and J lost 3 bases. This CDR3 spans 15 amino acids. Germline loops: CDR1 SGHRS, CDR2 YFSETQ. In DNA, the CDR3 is TGCGCCAGCAGCCTTCGACAGGGGGCTAATGAAAAACTGTTTTTT. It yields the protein CASSLRQGANEKLFF.

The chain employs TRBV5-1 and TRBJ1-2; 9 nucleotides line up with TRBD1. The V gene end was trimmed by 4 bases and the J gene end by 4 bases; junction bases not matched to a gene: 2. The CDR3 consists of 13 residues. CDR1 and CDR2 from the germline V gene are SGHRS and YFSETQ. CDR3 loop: CASSLDRGYGYTF. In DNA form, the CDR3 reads TGCGCCAGCAGCCTGGACAGGGGCTATGGCTACACCTTC.

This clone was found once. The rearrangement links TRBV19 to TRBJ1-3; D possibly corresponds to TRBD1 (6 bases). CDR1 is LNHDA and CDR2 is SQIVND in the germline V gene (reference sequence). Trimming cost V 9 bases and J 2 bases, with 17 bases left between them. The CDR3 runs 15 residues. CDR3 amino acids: CASRATGNPGNTIYF. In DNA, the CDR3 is TGTGCCAGCCGAGCCACAGGGAACCCTGGAAACACCATATATTTT.

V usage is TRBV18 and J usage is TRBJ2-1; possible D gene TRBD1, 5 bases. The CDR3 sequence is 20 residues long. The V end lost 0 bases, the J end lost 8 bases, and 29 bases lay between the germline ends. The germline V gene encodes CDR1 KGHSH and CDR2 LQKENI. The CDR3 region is CASSPPLYRPGQSNFDEQFF. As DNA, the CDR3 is TGTGCCAGCTCACCACCCTTATACCGCCCAGGACAAAGTAATTTCGATGAGCAGTTCTTC.

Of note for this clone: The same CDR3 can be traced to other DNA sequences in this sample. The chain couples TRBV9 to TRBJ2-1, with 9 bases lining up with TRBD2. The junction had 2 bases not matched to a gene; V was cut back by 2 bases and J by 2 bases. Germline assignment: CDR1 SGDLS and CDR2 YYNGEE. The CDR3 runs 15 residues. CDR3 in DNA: TGTGCCAGCAGCGTGACTAGCGGAACCTACAATGAGCAGTTCTTC. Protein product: CASSVTSGTYNEQFF.

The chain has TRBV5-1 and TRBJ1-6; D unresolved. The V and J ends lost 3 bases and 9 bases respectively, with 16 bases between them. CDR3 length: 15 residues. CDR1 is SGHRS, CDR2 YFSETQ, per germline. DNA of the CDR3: TGCGCCAGCAGCTCCATGACAACGGATGGTTCACCCCTCCACTTT. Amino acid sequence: CASSSMTTDGSPLHF. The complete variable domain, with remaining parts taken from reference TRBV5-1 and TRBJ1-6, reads KAGVTQTPRYLIKTRGQQVTLSCSPISGHRSVSWYQQTPGQGLQFLFEYFSETQRNKGNFPGRFSGRQFSNSRSEMNVSTLELGDSALYLCASSSMTTDGSPLHFGNGTRLTVT.

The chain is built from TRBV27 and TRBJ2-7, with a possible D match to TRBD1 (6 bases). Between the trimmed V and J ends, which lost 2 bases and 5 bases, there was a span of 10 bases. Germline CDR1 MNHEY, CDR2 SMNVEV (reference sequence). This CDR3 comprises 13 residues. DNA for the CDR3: TGTGCCAGCAGTTTAACAGGGAGACACGAGCAGTACTTC. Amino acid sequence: CASSLTGRHEQYF.

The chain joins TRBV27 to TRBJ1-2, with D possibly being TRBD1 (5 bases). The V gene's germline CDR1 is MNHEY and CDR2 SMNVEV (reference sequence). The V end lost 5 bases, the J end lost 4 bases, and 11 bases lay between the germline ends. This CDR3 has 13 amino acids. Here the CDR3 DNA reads TGTGCCAGCAGTCCTCGACAGCTCTATGGCTACACCTTC. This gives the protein CASSPRQLYGYTF.

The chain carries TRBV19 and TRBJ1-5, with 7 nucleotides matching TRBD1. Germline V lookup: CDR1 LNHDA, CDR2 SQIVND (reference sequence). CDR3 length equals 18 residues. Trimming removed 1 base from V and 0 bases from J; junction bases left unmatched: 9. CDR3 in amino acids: CASSIGDRVTYSNQPQHF. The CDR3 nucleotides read TGTGCCAGTAGTATAGGGGACAGAGTAACATATAGCAATCAGCCCCAGCATTTT.

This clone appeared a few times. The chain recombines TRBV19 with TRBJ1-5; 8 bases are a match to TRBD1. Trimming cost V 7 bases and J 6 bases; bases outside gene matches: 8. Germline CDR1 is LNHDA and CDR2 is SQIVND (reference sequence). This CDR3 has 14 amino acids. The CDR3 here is CASMADREGQPQHF. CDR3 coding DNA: TGTGCCAGTATGGCGGACAGGGAGGGTCAGCCCCAGCATTTT.

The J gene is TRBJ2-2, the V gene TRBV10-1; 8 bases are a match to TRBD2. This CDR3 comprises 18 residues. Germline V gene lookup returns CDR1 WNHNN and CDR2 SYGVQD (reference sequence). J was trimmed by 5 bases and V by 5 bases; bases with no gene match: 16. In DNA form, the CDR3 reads TGCGCCAGCAGTCCCGCCACACGAGTAGCGGGACGAACCGGGGAGCTGTTTTTT. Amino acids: CASSPATRVAGRTGELFF.

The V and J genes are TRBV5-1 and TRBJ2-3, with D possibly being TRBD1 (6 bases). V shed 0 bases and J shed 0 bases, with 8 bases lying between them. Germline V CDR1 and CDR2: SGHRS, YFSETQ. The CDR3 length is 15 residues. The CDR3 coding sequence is TGCGCCAGCAGCTTGGGACAGGAGAGCACAGATACGCAGTATTTT. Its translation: CASSLGQESTDTQYF. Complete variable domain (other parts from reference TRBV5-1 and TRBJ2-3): KAGVTQTPRYLIKTRGQQVTLSCSPISGHRSVSWYQQTPGQGLQFLFEYFSETQRNKGNFPGRFSGRQFSNSRSEMNVSTLELGDSALYLCASSLGQESTDTQYFGPGTRLTVL.

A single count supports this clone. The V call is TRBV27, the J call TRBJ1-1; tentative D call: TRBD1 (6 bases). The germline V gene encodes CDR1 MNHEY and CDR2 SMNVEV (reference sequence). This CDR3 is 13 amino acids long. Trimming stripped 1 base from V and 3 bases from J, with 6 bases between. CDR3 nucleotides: TGTGCCAGCAGTTTATACAGGGACACTGAAGCTTTCTTT. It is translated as CASSLYRDTEAFF.

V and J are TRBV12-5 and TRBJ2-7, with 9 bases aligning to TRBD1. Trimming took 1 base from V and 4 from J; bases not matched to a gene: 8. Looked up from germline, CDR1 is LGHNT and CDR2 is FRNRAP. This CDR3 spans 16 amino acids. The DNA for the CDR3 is TGTGCTAGTGGTTTGGGGCGGGACAGGGACTTTTACGAGCAGTACTTC. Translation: CASGLGRDRDFYEQYF.

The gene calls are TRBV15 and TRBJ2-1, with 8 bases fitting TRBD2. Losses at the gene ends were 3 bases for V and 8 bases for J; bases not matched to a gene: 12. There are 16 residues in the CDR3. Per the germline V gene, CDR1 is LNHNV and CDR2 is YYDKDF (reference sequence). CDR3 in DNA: TGTGCCACCAGCAGGGCACCTCGGGGGGGCCGGGATGAGCAGTTCTTC. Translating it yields CATSRAPRGGRDEQFF.